This record covers a single T cell receptor beta chain. Its specificity is not known. This entry comes from a study of response to subunit inactivated influenza vaccine. Study results and caveats: Authors suggested seasonal influenza vaccinations each recruit few new T cells.

CDR1 is DFQATT, CDR2 SNEGSKA, per germline (reference sequence). Trimming took 6 bases from V and 4 from J; bases not matched to a gene: 7. This CDR3 has 13 residues. TCRdb called the RT-PCR reads again in MiXCR, with one record for every CDR3 protein. The repertoire holds 500,000 to 600,000 distinct CDR3 sequences, over 10% seen once, with roughly 13% in the top ten. Sample: PBMCs from blood, taken about 6 weeks after vaccination. The chain employs TRBV20-1 and TRBJ2-3; TRBD1 agrees at 7 bases. This clonotype was obtained from a man aged 50-59 years who received an inactivated influenza vaccine. This CDR3 reads CSAKRQGPDTQYF. The CDR3 bases are TGCAGTGCCAAAAGACAGGGCCCAGATACGCAGTATTTT.